The 20 T cell receptor beta chains below all came from one sample that was sequenced in a study of T cell repertoires in cytomegalovirus infection. One entry per CDR3 protein results from TCRdb running MiXCR on the reads. The sample lists roughly 120,000 distinct CDR3 sequences; 32% were seen once. These receptors' antigens are unknown. Sequencing was performed on CD8+ T cells from cultured PBMCs, taken from culture after CMV antigen stimulation. These receptors were collected from a human donor in good health (CMV status not recorded). Some clones in this sample may be carry-over from other donors' samples.

This clonotype was seen many times. V is TRBV10-3 and J is TRBJ2-7; D could derive from TRBD1 or TRBD2 (5 bases each). Deletions cut 0 bases from V and 7 bases from J, with 16 bases between. This CDR3 has 15 residues. Looked up from germline, CDR1 is ENHRY and CDR2 is SYGVKD. Written as DNA, the CDR3 is TGTGCCATCAGTGAGTCCGGGACGGCAAATAGAGAGCAGTACTTC. This translates into CAISESGTANREQYF.

This clonotype was recorded a few times. This chain uses TRBV27 with TRBJ1-5; D is perhaps TRBD1 (5 bases). The CDR3 sequence is 13 residues long. In germline, CDR1 is MNHEY, CDR2 SMNVEV (reference sequence). V lost 2 bases to trimming and J lost 7 bases, with 9 bases between them. CDR3 residues: CASSLGWGQPQHF. CDR3 DNA sequence: TGTGCCAGCAGTTTAGGGTGGGGCCAGCCCCAGCATTTT.

This clonotype showed up just a few times. This chain connects TRBV6-2 or TRBV6-3 to TRBJ2-1; D may be TRBD1 (6 bases). Germline values: CDR1 MNHEY, CDR2 SVGEGT. This CDR3 spans 21 amino acids. The germline V and J ends were trimmed by 2 bases and 0 bases, with 26 bases remaining between them. CDR3 protein: CASSYPNPGTKMTSSYNEQFF. The CDR3 DNA reads TGTGCCAGCAGTTACCCGAATCCCGGGACAAAGATGACAAGCTCCTACAATGAGCAGTTCTTC.

The CDR3 is CASSQVGQGDPEAFF. CDR3 coding DNA: TGCGCCAGCAGCCAAGTAGGACAGGGGGACCCTGAAGCTTTCTTT. The V call is TRBV4-1, the J call TRBJ1-1, with 10 bases aligning to TRBD1. Per germline, CDR1 MGHRA and CDR2 YSYEKL. CDR3 length equals 15 residues. The junction had 5 bases not matched to a gene; V was cut back by 1 base and J by 6 bases.

In DNA, the CDR3 is TGTGCCAGCAGCCTCTCCTGGTCCGTGACCCCGGCGAATTCACCCCTCCACTTT. Amino acid sequence: CASSLSWSVTPANSPLHF. The chain links TRBV7-8 to TRBJ1-6, with no clear D. CDR1 and CDR2 (germline): SGHVS, FQNEAQ. V shed 5 bases and J shed 7 bases, with 24 bases lying between them. The CDR3 runs 18 residues. The variable domain in full, with the rest retrieved from reference TRBV7-8 and TRBJ1-6, is GAGVSQSPRYKVAKRGQDVALRCDPISGHVSLFWYQQALGQGPEFLTYFQNEAQLDKSGLPSDRFFAERPEGSVSTLKIQRTQQEDSAVYLCASSLSWSVTPANSPLHFGNGTRLTVT.

The chain combines TRBV6-1 with TRBJ2-4, with D perhaps matching TRBD1 (6 bases). CDR3 length equals 12 residues. Germline assignment: CDR1 MNHNS and CDR2 SASEGT. V lost 3 bases and J lost 11, with 11 bases in between. CDR3 region: CASSDTGSLQYF. The DNA for the CDR3 is TGTGCCAGCAGTGACACAGGGTCCCTTCAGTACTTC.

This clonotype has at least ten counts. The rearrangement links TRBV7-2 to TRBJ2-1; 9 bases map to TRBD2. V lost 8 bases and J lost 4; bases outside the gene matches: 9. The CDR3 spans 15 residues. Germline-derived CDR1 and CDR2 are SGHTA and FQGNSA. The CDR3 loop is CASQAVAGAYNEQFF. The CDR3 region has the DNA TGTGCCAGCCAAGCGGTAGCGGGGGCTTACAATGAGCAGTTCTTC.

The chain couples TRBV4-2 to TRBJ1-1; 8 bases are a match to TRBD1. This CDR3 is 15 amino acids long. Germline V CDR1 and CDR2: LGHNA, YNFKEQ. Trimming cost V 3 bases and J 4 bases; bases outside gene matches: 7. In DNA, the CDR3 is TGTGCCAGCAGCCAGGGATACAGGGGGACCACTGAAGCTTTCTTT. Amino acid sequence: CASSQGYRGTTEAFF.

This chain connects TRBV29-1 to TRBJ2-7, with 10 bases that match TRBD1. Germline V gene lookup returns CDR1 SQVTM and CDR2 ANQGSEA. V dropped 6 bases and J dropped 3; count of bases not matched to a gene: 5. The length of the CDR3 is 13 residues. The CDR3, as DNA: TGCAGCGTGAGGACAGGGGGAGGCTACGAGCAGTACTTC. Translated: CSVRTGGGYEQYF.

This clonotype has more than one count but fewer than ten. The chain links TRBV7-9 to TRBJ2-3; D tentatively fits TRBD1 or TRBD2 (5 bases each). The CDR3 totals 13 residues. Trimming stripped 8 bases from V and 9 bases from J, with 18 bases between. The V gene's germline CDR1 is SEHNR and CDR2 FQNEAQ (reference sequence). CDR3 protein: CASVPPRRETQYF. CDR3 nucleotides: TGTGCCAGCGTACCACCTCGCAGGGAGACGCAGTATTTT.

The V call is TRBV6-1, the J call TRBJ2-1, with 9 bases matching TRBD1. Germline loops: CDR1 MNHNS, CDR2 SASEGT. V shed 8 bases, J shed 6 bases, and the junction held 8 bases outside the gene matches. This CDR3 spans 14 amino acids. This CDR3 is CASGWTGVRNEQFF. The CDR3 nucleotides are TGTGCCAGCGGGTGGACAGGGGTTCGCAATGAGCAGTTCTTC.

This clonotype showed up many times. The V call is TRBV7-8, the J call TRBJ2-7; D uncertain. This CDR3 has 13 residues. Deletions cut 5 bases from V and 6 bases from J, with 14 bases between. Germline-derived CDR1 and CDR2 are SGHVS and FQNEAQ. The CDR3 DNA follows: TGTGCCAGCAGCCCCACCGGAAACGCCGAGCAGTACTTC. Translation: CASSPTGNAEQYF.

The gene calls are TRBV7-6 and TRBJ2-2; D is uncertain. The V end was cut by 5 bases, the J end by 5 bases, with 21 bases between. The CDR3 has 17 amino acids. Germline V gives CDR1 SGHVS, CDR2 FNYEAQ. The CDR3 bases are TGTGCCAGCAGCCCCGTCTCTTGGACCCGATTAACCGGGGAGCTGTTTTTT. Translation: CASSPVSWTRLTGELFF.

This clonotype appeared a few times. The chain recombines TRBV29-1 with TRBJ1-1; D is unresolved. Trimming took 4 bases from V and 2 from J, leaving 5 bases between them. CDR3 length: 11 amino acids. Per the germline V gene, CDR1 is SQVTM and CDR2 is ANQGSEA. The CDR3 spells CSVGYNTEAFF. Written as DNA, the CDR3 is TGCAGCGTTGGATACAACACTGAAGCTTTCTTT.

This clonotype has ten or more counts. The chain recombines TRBV7-9 with TRBJ2-5, with D tentatively TRBD2 (6 bases). Trimming left V 7 bases short and J 3 bases short, with 12 bases between. CDR1 is SEHNR and CDR2 is FQNEAQ in the germline V gene (reference sequence). The CDR3 extends over 13 amino acids. This CDR3 is CASTPPGEETQYF. CDR3 nucleotides: TGTGCCAGCACCCCGCCGGGGGAAGAGACCCAGTACTTC.

Regarding this clonotype: A much larger clone is a single base away; this may be a read error. V gene TRBV7-2 combines with J gene TRBJ2-1; D is unresolved. TRBJ2-7 explains the end of the DNA better; the J call may be wrong. Germline V gene lookup returns CDR1 SGHTA and CDR2 FQGNSA. This CDR3 comprises 12 residues. The CDR3 protein is CATQDSYNEQYF. For the CDR3, the DNA is TGTGCCACCCAGGATTCTTACAATGAGCAGTACTTC.

This clonotype was picked up many times. CDR3 sequence reads: CATSSGVFGANVLTF. CDR3 DNA sequence: TGTGCCACCAGTTCCGGGGTCTTTGGGGCCAACGTCCTGACTTTC. The chain couples TRBV15 to TRBJ2-6; a weak D match, TRBD2 (5 bases). The germline CDR1 and CDR2 sequences are LNHNV and YYDKDF (reference sequence). Between the trimmed V and J ends, which lost 6 bases and 3 bases, there was a span of 12 bases. This CDR3 spans 15 amino acids. Supplemented by reference TRBV15 and TRBJ2-6, the full variable domain reads DAMVIQNPRYQVTQFGKPVTLSCSQTLNHNVMYWYQQKSSQAPKLLFHYYDKDFNNEADTPDNFQSRRPNTSFCFLDIRSPGLGDTAMYLCATSSGVFGANVLTFGAGSRLTVL.

This clonotype was recorded a few times. This chain uses TRBV5-1 with TRBJ2-3; 8 bases fit TRBD2. Trimming took 1 base from V and 2 from J; bases not matched to a gene: 3. Germline V gene sequence: CDR1 SGHRS, CDR2 YFSETQ. CDR3 length: 15 amino acids. CDR3 nucleotide sequence: TGCGCCAGCAGCTTGACAGCGGGGGACACAGATACGCAGTATTTT. Encoded protein: CASSLTAGDTDTQYF.

This clonotype came up many times. The chain uses TRBV5-1 and TRBJ2-3; D might be TRBD1 (6 bases). The CDR3 consists of 15 residues. The germline V and J ends were trimmed by 1 base and 6 bases, with 15 bases remaining between them. Germline V gene sequence: CDR1 SGHRS, CDR2 YFSETQ. The CDR3 DNA sequence: TGCGCCAGCAGCTTGAAGACAGGACAAATGGATACGCAGTATTTT. This codes for CASSLKTGQMDTQYF.

This clonotype has a handful of counts. The chain has TRBV12-3 or TRBV12-4 and TRBJ2-7, with D tentatively TRBD1 (6 bases). V dropped 4 bases and J dropped 2 bases, with 15 bases sitting between them. CDR3 size: 15 residues. In nucleotides, the CDR3 is TGTGCCAGCAGTTCCCATCGGACAGCTACCTACGAGCAGTACTTC. It is translated as CASSSHRTATYEQYF.